This entry lists 8 T cell receptor beta chains sequenced from one sample in a study of cytomegalovirus exposure and HLA in healthy donors. PCR involved 60 Vbeta and 13 Jbeta primers. Libraries were prepared by immunoSEQ multiplex PCR; TCRdb keeps only in-frame clonotypes and omits some of them. This table has 100,000 to 150,000 clones, approximately 75% appearing once. The sequencing input was PBMCs. The receptor source for this set is a man between 50 and 59 years old in good health and CMV-seropositive.

This chain links TRBV7-2 with TRBJ2-3; D remains ambiguous. The ends were cut back, 1 base at V and 6 bases at J, with 11 bases in the middle. The CDR3 is 14 residues long. Germline assignment: CDR1 SGHTA and CDR2 FQGNSA. The CDR3 DNA sequence: TGTGCCAGCAGCTTAGACTACTTCTTGGATACGCAGTATTTT. This sequence encodes CASSLDYFLDTQYF.

The chain employs TRBV29-1 and TRBJ2-7; 9 positions match TRBD2. The junction had 11 bases not matched to a gene; V was cut back by 6 bases and J by 2 bases. CDR3 length: 15 residues. CDR1 SQVTM and CDR2 ANQGSEA come from the germline V gene. The CDR3 region has the DNA TGCAGCGTCCGTAAGGGATTAGCGGGGGCCTACGAGCAGTACTTC. Translating it yields CSVRKGLAGAYEQYF.

The chain links TRBV7-2 to TRBJ1-3; 8 nucleotides agree with TRBD1. CDR3 size: 16 residues. CDR1 SGHTA and CDR2 FQGNSA come from the germline V gene. V shed 6 bases, J shed 3 bases, and the junction held 10 bases outside the gene matches. Here the CDR3 reads CASSSYTGGGGNTIYF. The CDR3 DNA is TGTGCCAGCAGTTCTTACACAGGGGGTGGTGGAAACACCATATATTTT.

This clone was observed a few times. CDR3 bases: TGTGCCAGCAGCTTAGATAGGGGTGGTTCACCCCTCCACTTT. Amino acids: CASSLDRGGSPLHF. V is TRBV7-2 and J is TRBJ1-6; D is possibly TRBD1 (5 bases). Trimming cost V 1 base and J 9 bases, with 10 bases left between them. The CDR3 consists of 14 residues. Germline CDR1 reads SGHTA; CDR2 reads FQGNSA.

This chain connects TRBV5-6 to TRBJ2-1; 11 nucleotides line up with TRBD2. The germline gives CDR1 SGHDT, CDR2 YYEEEE. The CDR3 totals 15 residues. V lost 4 bases and J lost 8; bases outside the gene matches: 8. DNA of the CDR3: TGTGCCAGCAGCCATACTAGCGGGAGACGATATGAGCAGTTCTTC. Translating it yields CASSHTSGRRYEQFF. Combining the CDR3 with reference TRBV5-6 and TRBJ2-1 gives the whole variable domain DAGVTQSPTHLIKTRGQQVTLRCSPKSGHDTVSWYQQALGQGPQFIFQYYEEEERQRGNFPDRFSGHQFPNYSSELNVNALLLGDSALYLCASSHTSGRRYEQFFGPGTRLTVL.

The rearrangement uses TRBV18 and TRBJ2-5; D gene uncertain. V shed 0 bases and J shed 2 bases, with 19 bases lying between them. The CDR3 totals 18 residues. Germline V gene lookup returns CDR1 KGHSH and CDR2 LQKENI. The CDR3 is CASSPPGFIMAGQETQYF. The CDR3 DNA reads as TGTGCCAGCTCACCACCTGGGTTCATAATGGCAGGTCAAGAGACCCAGTACTTC.

This chain joins TRBV7-2 and TRBJ2-1, with 7 bases matching TRBD2. Germline CDR1 is SGHTA and CDR2 is FQGNSA. The junction had 11 bases not matched to a gene; V was cut back by 4 bases and J by 8 bases. This CDR3 contains 15 residues. This CDR3 reads CASSSSGAGRDEQFF. CDR3 nucleotide sequence: TGTGCCAGCAGCTCCAGCGGGGCGGGGCGGGATGAGCAGTTCTTC.

The V call is TRBV7-2, the J call TRBJ2-5; maybe TRBD2 (6 bases). Germline lookup yields CDR1 SGHTA and CDR2 FQGNSA. V was shortened by 7 bases and J by 4 bases, with 16 bases between the two germline ends. The length of the CDR3 is 14 residues. The CDR3: CASTAEGGTETQYF. Here the CDR3 DNA reads TGTGCCAGCACCGCCGAAGGCGGGACAGAGACCCAGTACTTC.